The text below deals with one T cell receptor beta chain. Its antigen is unknown. Treatment meaning: oral pan-JAK inhibitor, 5-10 mg twice daily. Once RNA had been extracted, it was reverse transcribed into cDNA to act as the sequencing template. Clones were sequenced by immunoSEQ multiplex PCR, and TCRdb holds only the in-frame ones, with some missing. The sample yields about 190,000 clones, about three fifths seen once. The data derive from a study of CD8+ T cells in alopecia areata. Background on the study: The study gave tofacitinib for 6 to 18 months, then 6 months off drug.

Germline lookup yields CDR1 LGHNA and CDR2 YSLEER. Trimming stripped 0 bases from V and 0 bases from J, with 11 bases between. The CDR3 is 16 residues long. Findings and limits, study-wide: On tofacitinib, scalp and blood still held many of the expanded lesional clones. It was less clear whether patients shared TCRs than it was in mice, possibly because of HLA.

The V call is TRBV4-3, the J call TRBJ1-1; D is unresolved. The TCR sequence derives from a human donor with alopecia areata. The material sequenced was CD4+ T cells sorted from blood, taken around week 50, from a patient treated with tofacitinib. Written as DNA, the CDR3 is TGCGCCAGCAGCCAAGACTCACAGCGATTGAACACTGAAGCTTTCTTT. Translated, it gives CASSQDSQRLNTEAFF.